Below are 25 T cell receptor beta chains sequenced from a single sample in a study of blood T cell repertoires in COVID-19. Clones were sequenced by immunoSEQ multiplex PCR, and TCRdb holds only the in-frame ones, with some missing. The sample includes some 150,000 clones, roughly 83% of them seen just once. The sample consisted of peripheral blood. The receptors stem from a woman aged 60-75 years with acute or convalescent COVID-19.

This chain uses TRBV28 with TRBJ1-2, with unresolved D. Germline V lookup: CDR1 MDHEN, CDR2 SYDVKM. V lost 5 bases to trimming and J lost 5 bases, with 21 bases between them. This CDR3 region has 16 residues. Here the CDR3 reads CASSPKGLGSGYGYTF. The CDR3 coding sequence is TGTGCCAGCAGTCCCAAAGGCCTCGGGAGTGGGTATGGCTACACCTTC.

The table lists this clone with a count of one. This chain uses TRBV6-6 with TRBJ1-3, with 12 bases fitting TRBD1. This CDR3 is built from 15 residues. The V gene's germline CDR1 is MNHNY and CDR2 SVGAGI (reference sequence). J lost 3 bases, V lost 6 bases, and 3 bases had no gene match. CDR3 nucleotide sequence: TGTGCCAGCAGGGGGGACAGGGGGCTTGGAAACACCATATATTTT. It translates to CASRGDRGLGNTIYF.

The gene calls are TRBV3-1 (or the pseudogene TRBV3-2) and TRBJ2-1, with TRBD1 identical over 9 bases. Looked up from germline, CDR1 is LGHDT and CDR2 is YNNKEL (reference sequence). The CDR3 has 14 amino acids. Trimming took 4 bases from V and 2 from J; bases not matched to a gene: 0. The CDR3 bases are TGTGCCAGCAGCCGACAGGGGGCCTACAATGAGCAGTTCTTC. Translation: CASSRQGAYNEQFF.

The chain has TRBV5-1 and TRBJ1-3; TRBD1 matches 7 bases. The length of the CDR3 is 15 residues. Germline trimming cut 3 bases from V and 0 bases from J; bases unmatched to any gene: 3. Per germline, CDR1 SGHRS and CDR2 YFSETQ. The CDR3 sequence is CASSWTGDSGNTIYF. The CDR3 nucleotides are TGCGCCAGCAGCTGGACAGGCGACTCTGGAAACACCATATATTTT.

The rearrangement links TRBV3-1 (or the pseudogene TRBV3-2) to TRBJ2-2; D possibly corresponds to TRBD1 (5 bases). This CDR3 region has 14 residues. Germline V gene sequence: CDR1 LGHDT, CDR2 YNNKEL (reference sequence). V was cut by 1 base and J by 7 bases, with 10 bases left in between. The CDR3 loop is CASSQGVGHGELFF. In DNA form, the CDR3 reads TGTGCCAGCAGCCAAGGTGTGGGGCACGGGGAGCTGTTTTTT.

The chain carries TRBV6-5 and TRBJ1-4, with D tentatively TRBD1 (5 bases). This CDR3 comprises 13 residues. Germline values: CDR1 MNHEY, CDR2 SVGAGI. V was shortened by 6 bases and J by 8 bases, with 13 bases between the two germline ends. The CDR3 region is CASRAGQGEKLFF. The CDR3, as DNA: TGTGCCAGCAGAGCCGGACAAGGAGAAAAACTGTTTTTT.

The chain has TRBV28 and TRBJ1-1, with D uncertain. This CDR3 is built from 14 residues. Germline CDR1 is MDHEN and CDR2 is SYDVKM. V lost 5 bases to trimming and J lost 0 bases, with 10 bases between them. CDR3 sequence: CASSPAAVNTEAFF. The CDR3 DNA follows: TGTGCCAGCAGTCCTGCGGCCGTGAACACTGAAGCTTTCTTT.

J is TRBJ2-2 and V is TRBV4-1, with TRBD2 matching over 10 bases. V shed 4 bases and J 2 bases; nucleotides not matched to a gene: 7. The CDR3 has 17 amino acids. Per germline, CDR1 MGHRA and CDR2 YSYEKL. CDR3 loop: CASSRHTSGVNTGELFF. The CDR3 coding sequence is TGCGCCAGCAGCCGCCATACTAGCGGGGTAAACACCGGGGAGCTGTTTTTT.

The chain carries TRBV18 and TRBJ2-1; TRBD1 is a possible D gene (6 bases). Trimming left V 5 bases short and J 4 bases short, with 15 bases between. The CDR3 is 15 residues long. CDR1 is KGHSH and CDR2 is LQKENI in the germline V gene. The CDR3 region is CASSIGSGVYNEQFF. DNA of the CDR3: TGTGCCAGCTCAATCGGGTCAGGGGTTTACAATGAGCAGTTCTTC.

The chain links TRBV4-1 to TRBJ1-2; 10 bases map to TRBD1. The CDR3 is made up of 16 amino acids. The germline V gene has CDR1 MGHRA and CDR2 YSYEKL. The V and J ends lost 2 bases and 4 bases, in that order; junction bases with no gene match: 7. The CDR3 is CASSQQDRGFGYGYTF. Here the CDR3 DNA reads TGCGCCAGCAGCCAACAGGACAGGGGGTTTGGCTATGGCTACACCTTC.

The chain employs TRBV6-5 and TRBJ2-1; 8 nucleotides match TRBD2. With V trimmed by 7 bases and J by 10 bases, 15 bases remained unmatched. CDR3 length equals 15 residues. The germline V gene encodes CDR1 MNHEY and CDR2 SVGAGI. This CDR3 is CASTEGGVAGPEQFF. DNA of the CDR3: TGTGCCAGCACCGAAGGGGGAGTAGCGGGGCCCGAGCAGTTCTTC.

This sequence joins TRBV18 and TRBJ1-2, with no clear D. V was clipped by 0 bases and J by 3 bases, with 8 bases between them. The CDR3 is 14 amino acids. Germline loops: CDR1 KGHSH, CDR2 LQKENI. CDR3 loop: CASSPPADYYGYTF. The CDR3 nucleotides read TGTGCCAGCTCACCACCGGCGGATTACTATGGCTACACCTTC. Using reference TRBV18 and TRBJ1-2 for the parts outside the CDR3, the full variable domain is NAGVMQNPRHLVRRRGQEARLRCSPMKGHSHVYWYRQLPEEGLKFMVYLQKENIIDESGMPKERFSAEFPKEGPSILRIQQVVRGDSAAYFCASSPPADYYGYTFGSGTRLTVV.

The chain combines TRBV7-2 with TRBJ2-3; D unclear. Germline V gene data show CDR1 as SGHTA and CDR2 as FQGNSA. The germline V and J ends were trimmed by 5 bases and 2 bases, with 5 bases remaining between them. This CDR3 is 12 amino acids long. The CDR3 sequence: CASSPYTDTQYF. The CDR3 nucleotides are TGTGCCAGCAGCCCCTACACAGATACGCAGTATTTT.

The J gene is TRBJ2-7, the V gene TRBV19; no firm D call. The CDR3 extends over 12 amino acids. Between the trimmed V and J ends, which lost 1 base and 7 bases, there was a span of 8 bases. CDR1 LNHDA and CDR2 SQIVND come from the germline V gene (reference sequence). This chain's CDR3 is CASSIGEREQYF. As DNA, the CDR3 is TGTGCCAGTAGTATAGGAGAAAGAGAGCAGTACTTC. The whole variable domain, filled in from reference TRBV19 and TRBJ2-7, reads DGGITQSPKYLFRKEGQNVTLSCEQNLNHDAMYWYRQDPGQGLRLIYYSQIVNDFQKGDIAEGYSVSREKKESFPLTVTSAQKNPTAFYLCASSIGEREQYFGPGTRLTVT.

The sample holds one count of this clone. J is TRBJ1-2 and V is TRBV12-3 or TRBV12-4; D perhaps matches TRBD1 (6 bases). V lost 3 bases and J lost 7, with 9 bases in between. The CDR3 extends over 12 amino acids. This chain's CDR3 is CASSFGGRGYTF. The CDR3, as DNA: TGTGCCAGCAGTTTTGGGGGCCGTGGCTACACCTTC.

V gene TRBV25-1 combines with J gene TRBJ1-1, with D hard to call. The germline V gene has CDR1 MGHDK and CDR2 SYGVNS. V was cut by 4 bases and J by 5 bases, with 5 bases left in between. The CDR3 has 11 residues. CDR3 sequence reads: CASSGQTEAFF. Here the CDR3 DNA reads TGTGCCAGCAGTGGCCAGACTGAAGCTTTCTTT.

The chain links TRBV7-9 to TRBJ2-7, with D possibly TRBD2 on 6 matching bases. This CDR3 contains 13 residues. Trimming took off 2 bases at V and 6 bases at J, with 11 bases between the two ends. CDR1 and CDR2 (germline): SEHNR, FQNEAQ (reference sequence). In nucleotides, the CDR3 is TGTGCCAGCAGCTTATTGCAGGGAGGCGAGCAGTACGTC. This translates into CASSLLQGGEQYV.

The genes are TRBV19 and TRBJ2-2; D may be TRBD1 (6 bases). In germline, CDR1 is LNHDA, CDR2 SQIVND (reference sequence). Trimming removed 3 bases from V and 5 bases from J, with 13 bases in between. This CDR3 contains 15 residues. CDR3 in DNA: TGTGCCAGTAGTATTCTTAAACAGGGAACCGGGGAGCTGTTTTTT. Protein: CASSILKQGTGELFF.

The chain recombines TRBV2 with TRBJ1-2, with TRBD1 identical over 7 bases. V lost 3 bases and J lost 3; bases outside the gene matches: 13. Germline values: CDR1 SNHLY, CDR2 FYNNEI. This CDR3 comprises 17 residues. CDR3 coding DNA: TGTGCCAGCAGTGAGGCCGGGACAGCCTATAGGGACTATGGCTACACCTTC. Translated, it gives CASSEAGTAYRDYGYTF.

V usage is TRBV30 and J usage is TRBJ1-5; 8 bases map to TRBD1. Trimming cost V 0 bases and J 4 bases; bases outside gene matches: 5. Germline V gene lookup returns CDR1 GTSNPN and CDR2 SVGIG (reference sequence). The CDR3 consists of 15 residues. The CDR3 spells CAWSVRRQGNQPQHF. In nucleotides, the CDR3 is TGTGCCTGGAGTGTAAGGAGACAGGGGAATCAGCCCCAGCATTTT.

The chain joins TRBV6-6 to TRBJ2-5, with no clear D. From germline, CDR1 is MNHNY and CDR2 SVGAGI (reference sequence). CDR3 length: 15 residues. Trimming cost V 6 bases and J 5 bases, with 19 bases left between them. As DNA, the CDR3 is TGTGCCAGCAGCGACATCCCCCAGGTCATCGAGACCCAGTACTTC. Translating it yields CASSDIPQVIETQYF.

V and J are TRBV6-2 or TRBV6-3 and TRBJ2-1; D perhaps matches TRBD2 (5 bases). Germline CDR1 MNHEY, CDR2 SVGEGT. This CDR3 contains 17 residues. The germline V and J ends were trimmed by 0 bases and 6 bases, with 18 bases remaining between them. CDR3 loop: CASSYSKPYLAGNEQFF. The CDR3 bases are TGTGCCAGCAGTTACTCTAAACCTTACTTGGCGGGCAATGAGCAGTTCTTC.

The chain has TRBV24-1 and TRBJ2-2, with D perhaps matching TRBD2 (5 bases). CDR1 is KGHDR and CDR2 is SFDVKD in the germline V gene. Trimming removed 4 bases at V and 6 bases at J, with 14 bases between. The CDR3 is made up of 15 amino acids. Here the CDR3 DNA reads TGTGCCACCAGTGAGCCTAGCTCCCACGCCGGGGAGCTGTTTTTT. Protein sequence: CATSEPSSHAGELFF.

This chain uses TRBV19 with TRBJ1-5; 11 bases line up with TRBD1. V was pared by 7 bases and J by 6 bases, with 14 bases of the junction left unmatched. Germline V gene lookup returns CDR1 LNHDA and CDR2 SQIVND (reference sequence). This CDR3 is built from 17 residues. The CDR3 here is CASTRWGQGGESQPQHF. The CDR3 DNA follows: TGTGCCAGTACCCGTTGGGGACAGGGGGGAGAAAGTCAGCCCCAGCATTTT.

This chain joins TRBV18 and TRBJ1-3, with D possibly matching TRBD1 (5 bases). Germline loops: CDR1 KGHSH, CDR2 LQKENI. Trimming removed 2 bases at V and 0 bases at J, with 11 bases between. The CDR3 spans 16 residues. The CDR3 loop is CASSPWGQGSGNTIYF. The DNA of the CDR3 is TGTGCCAGCTCACCATGGGGCCAAGGCTCTGGAAACACCATATATTTT.